Listed here are 29 T cell receptor beta chains from one sample, sequenced in a study of blood T cell repertoires in COVID-19. Profiled with immunoSEQ multiplex PCR; TCRdb holds only in-frame clones, not every one. The sample lists some 430,000 clones, 90% occurring once. The source material was PBMCs or T cells enriched from blood (not recorded which). The receptors were sampled from a young man who had recovered from COVID-19.

The rearrangement uses TRBV30 and TRBJ2-1; 7 positions match TRBD2. In germline, CDR1 is GTSNPN, CDR2 SVGIG (reference sequence). This CDR3 is 14 amino acids long. Germline trimming cut 3 bases from V and 6 bases from J; bases unmatched to any gene: 8. DNA for the CDR3: TGTGCCTGGAGGACCAGCGGGAATCGCAATGAGCAGTTCTTC. This translates into CAWRTSGNRNEQFF.

This rearrangement joins TRBV28 to TRBJ2-7; 7 bases line up with TRBD2. Losses at the gene ends were 1 base for V and 6 bases for J; bases not matched to a gene: 12. Germline V lookup: CDR1 MDHEN, CDR2 SYDVKM. The CDR3 sequence is 16 residues long. CDR3 nucleotide sequence: TGTGCCAGCAGTTTATTACGATCTACCGGGGAGGGCGAGCAGTACTTC. It codes for CASSLLRSTGEGEQYF.

This rearrangement joins TRBV5-4 to TRBJ1-4; TRBD1 is a possible D gene (5 bases). Trimming stripped 1 base from V and 6 bases from J, with 13 bases between. The CDR3 covers 15 residues. Germline V gene lookup returns CDR1 SGHNT and CDR2 YYREEE (reference sequence). The CDR3 spells CASSLSGGSYEKLFF. DNA of the CDR3: TGTGCCAGCAGCTTGTCGGGGGGAAGTTATGAAAAACTGTTTTTT.

This chain joins TRBV19 and TRBJ2-1; 7 nucleotides line up with TRBD2. There are 14 residues in the CDR3. V lost 2 bases to trimming and J lost 3 bases; unmatched junction nucleotides: 1. Germline assignment: CDR1 LNHDA and CDR2 SQIVND (reference sequence). The CDR3 reads CASSIPGGYNEQFF. The CDR3 DNA follows: TGTGCCAGTAGTATACCGGGAGGCTACAATGAGCAGTTCTTC.

V and J are TRBV6-5 and TRBJ1-5, with 9 bases fitting TRBD1. CDR3 length equals 15 residues. Trimming at V came to 7 bases and at J to 0 bases, leaving 4 bases not matched to a gene. CDR1 and CDR2 from the germline V gene are MNHEY and SVGAGI. CDR3 bases: TGTGCCAGCACCAAGACAGGGGGTAGCAATCAGCCCCAGCATTTT. It codes for CASTKTGGSNQPQHF.

The rearrangement links TRBV19 to TRBJ1-3; 7 positions match TRBD1. Germline CDR1 is LNHDA and CDR2 is SQIVND (reference sequence). J was trimmed by 0 bases and V by 4 bases; bases with no gene match: 6. CDR3 length: 16 amino acids. The CDR3 DNA reads as TGTGCCAGTAGTAAGACAGGGACCTACTCTGGAAACACCATATATTTT. Protein: CASSKTGTYSGNTIYF. The whole variable domain, remainder taken from reference TRBV19 and TRBJ1-3, is DGGITQSPKYLFRKEGQNVTLSCEQNLNHDAMYWYRQDPGQGLRLIYYSQIVNDFQKGDIAEGYSVSREKKESFPLTVTSAQKNPTAFYLCASSKTGTYSGNTIYFGEGSWLTVV.

The J gene is TRBJ1-5, the V gene TRBV5-8; weak D call: TRBD1 (5 bases). This CDR3 is built from 16 residues. The germline V gene has CDR1 SGHTS and CDR2 YDEGEE. V lost 2 bases and J lost 4, with 16 bases in between. CDR3 DNA: TGTGCCAGCAGCTTCGTGGGCCCAGGGTGGAATCAGCCCCAGCATTTT. Protein: CASSFVGPGWNQPQHF.

The genes are TRBV6-5 and TRBJ2-1; 7 bases align to TRBD2. V lost 6 bases, J lost 9 bases, and 14 bases stayed unmatched. The CDR3 is 15 amino acids. Germline V CDR1 and CDR2: MNHEY, SVGAGI. CDR3 in DNA: TGTGCCAGCAGCCGAGGGACTAAGGGTGTAAGTGAGCAGTTCTTC. This translates into CASSRGTKGVSEQFF.

The rearrangement links TRBV19 to TRBJ1-1; 10 bases are shared with TRBD1. V was clipped by 7 bases and J by 6 bases; unmatched bases: 8. Germline CDR1 reads LNHDA; CDR2 reads SQIVND (reference sequence). The CDR3 length is 14 residues. CDR3 loop: CASNRQGAYSEAFF. As DNA, the CDR3 is TGTGCCAGTAACAGACAGGGGGCATACTCTGAAGCTTTCTTT.

CDR3 nucleotides: TGTGCCAGCAGCATCCGGACAGACTCCGTTGGCTACACCTTC. Its translation is CASSIRTDSVGYTF. The chain employs TRBV11-2 and TRBJ1-2, with D perhaps matching TRBD1 (6 bases). The CDR3 runs to 14 residues. From germline, CDR1 is SGHAT and CDR2 FQNNGV. V was trimmed by 5 bases and J by 7 bases, leaving 17 bases between them.

The chain employs TRBV28 and TRBJ2-3; maybe TRBD2 (6 bases). Trimming left V 6 bases short and J 5 bases short, with 33 bases between. The germline V gene encodes CDR1 MDHEN and CDR2 SYDVKM. The CDR3 has 20 residues. This CDR3 reads CASSQSTSRWGFAGIDTQYF. CDR3 bases: TGTGCCAGCAGCCAAAGTACATCTCGGTGGGGGTTCGCGGGAATAGATACGCAGTATTTT.

J is TRBJ2-2 and V is TRBV19, with 11 bases matching TRBD2. The V gene's germline CDR1 is LNHDA and CDR2 SQIVND (reference sequence). V dropped 5 bases and J dropped 3; count of bases not matched to a gene: 2. This CDR3 comprises 15 residues. The CDR3 region has the DNA TGTGCCAGTAGTGTACTAGCGGGGGACACCGGGGAGCTGTTTTTT. As protein: CASSVLAGDTGELFF.

This chain uses TRBV10-3 with TRBJ1-2, with D tentatively TRBD1 (6 bases). The CDR3 length is 12 residues. The germline V gene has CDR1 ENHRY and CDR2 SYGVKD. Trimming cost V 6 bases and J 5 bases, with 10 bases left between them. Written as DNA, the CDR3 is TGTGCCATCAGGGACAGTTTTTATGGCTACACCTTC. Translated, it gives CAIRDSFYGYTF.

A single count supports this clone. The chain couples TRBV2 to TRBJ2-5; D is unresolved. CDR3 length: 13 amino acids. Trimming left V 3 bases short and J 8 bases short, with 13 bases between. CDR1 SNHLY and CDR2 FYNNEI come from the germline V gene. CDR3 in amino acids: CASSDGLVYTQYF. The CDR3 coding sequence is TGTGCCAGCAGTGATGGCCTTGTTTATACCCAGTACTTC.

J is TRBJ1-5 and V is TRBV28, with D unresolved. Germline CDR1 and CDR2: MDHEN and SYDVKM. The V and J ends lost 6 bases and 5 bases respectively, with 11 bases between them. This CDR3 comprises 13 residues. The CDR3 loop is CASSLREDQPQHF. CDR3 in DNA: TGTGCCAGCAGCTTGAGGGAGGATCAGCCCCAGCATTTT.

J is TRBJ2-2 and V is TRBV2, with TRBD1 matching 11 bases. In germline, CDR1 is SNHLY, CDR2 FYNNEI. This CDR3 is 16 amino acids long. Trimming cost V 7 bases and J 7 bases; bases outside gene matches: 11. CDR3: CASTLRTGGIYGELFF. DNA for the CDR3: TGTGCCAGCACCCTTAGGACAGGGGGCATTTACGGGGAGCTGTTTTTT.

This clone was seen only a few times. The chain has TRBV5-1 and TRBJ2-1; 12 bases line up with TRBD2. Germline CDR1 SGHRS, CDR2 YFSETQ. The CDR3 totals 16 residues. V shed 3 bases, J shed 5 bases, and the junction held 6 bases outside the gene matches. The CDR3: CASSSLAGGLHNEQFF. CDR3 nucleotide sequence: TGCGCCAGCAGCTCTCTAGCGGGGGGGCTCCACAATGAGCAGTTCTTC.

V usage is TRBV24-1 and J usage is TRBJ2-2, with TRBD2 matching over 8 bases. This CDR3 has 17 residues. The J segment lost 4 bases and the V segment lost 4 bases, leaving 10 bases of the junction unmatched. Germline-derived CDR1 and CDR2 are KGHDR and SFDVKD. The CDR3 nucleotides read TGTGCCACCAGTGAGGCAGGGAAAGCGGGAGCCACCGGGGAGCTGTTTTTT. Encoded protein: CATSEAGKAGATGELFF.

The genes are TRBV5-1 and TRBJ1-2, with D perhaps TRBD1 (6 bases). The CDR3 consists of 14 residues. Trimming cost V 2 bases and J 7 bases, with 15 bases left between them. Germline loops: CDR1 SGHRS, CDR2 YFSETQ. The CDR3 loop is CASSLQGGASGYTF. The CDR3 nucleotides are TGCGCCAGCAGCTTACAGGGAGGGGCGAGTGGCTACACCTTC.

The chain combines TRBV19 with TRBJ2-7, with 9 bases identical to TRBD2. This CDR3 contains 14 residues. After removal of 4 bases from V and 7 bases from J, the junction contained 8 bases not matched to a gene. Per the germline V gene, CDR1 is LNHDA and CDR2 is SQIVND (reference sequence). This CDR3 reads CASSTRTSEGEQYF. The CDR3 nucleotides read TGTGCCAGTAGTACCCGGACTAGCGAGGGGGAGCAGTACTTC.

Points on this clone: The limits of the CDR3 on the DNA are not certain, so only TCRdb's listed CDR3 is given. The chain is built from TRBV2 and TRBJ2-1; the DNA was not compared with TRBD1, the D call given in the table. 16 amino acids form the CDR3, both terminal residues included. The germline V gene has CDR1 SNHLY and CDR2 FYNNEI. CDR3 sequence: CASSSSGTGGLNEQFF.

The J gene is TRBJ1-4, the V gene TRBV7-9, with D possibly being TRBD1 (6 bases). The V gene lost 3 bases and the J gene lost 5 bases, with 19 bases spanning the gap. CDR1 and CDR2 (germline): SEHNR, FQNEAQ (reference sequence). The length of the CDR3 is 17 residues. CDR3 DNA sequence: TGTGCCAGCAGCTTCCGGACGACAGGTGTGGAGAATGAAAAACTGTTTTTT. Translating it yields CASSFRTTGVENEKLFF.

CDR3 in amino acids: CASSVGSSGANNEQFF. The CDR3 DNA reads as TGTGCCAGCAGCGTAGGGTCTAGCGGGGCGAACAATGAGCAGTTCTTC. The V call is TRBV9, the J call TRBJ2-1; 9 bases agree with TRBD2. The V gene end was trimmed by 0 bases and the J gene end by 5 bases; junction bases not matched to a gene: 6. The CDR3 is made up of 16 amino acids. Germline CDR1 and CDR2: SGDLS and YYNGEE. Based on the CDR3 plus reference TRBV9 and TRBJ2-1, the full variable domain is DSGVTQTPKHLITATGQRVTLRCSPRSGDLSVYWYQQSLDQGLQFLIQYYNGEERAKGNILERFSAQQFPDLHSELNLSSLELGDSALYFCASSVGSSGANNEQFFGPGTRLTVL.

This chain joins TRBV18 and TRBJ2-2; 7 nucleotides match TRBD2. Germline trimming cut 6 bases from V and 0 bases from J; bases unmatched to any gene: 10. Germline loops: CDR1 KGHSH, CDR2 LQKENI. The CDR3 covers 17 residues. The CDR3 region has the DNA TGTGCCAGCTCCCGGGGCGGGAGTGCTTCGAACACCGGGGAGCTGTTTTTT. Protein product: CASSRGGSASNTGELFF.

V and J are TRBV6-5 and TRBJ2-3; weak D call: TRBD2 (5 bases). Germline loops: CDR1 MNHEY, CDR2 SVGAGI. CDR3 length: 15 residues. V lost 5 bases and J 3 bases, leaving 15 bases between the germline ends. The CDR3 here is CASSPAGSRTDTQYF. The CDR3 DNA follows: TGTGCCAGCAGTCCCGCGGGCAGTCGTACAGATACGCAGTATTTT.

This sequence joins TRBV28 and TRBJ2-1; possibly TRBD2 for D (7 bases). CDR1 and CDR2 (germline): MDHEN, SYDVKM. CDR3 size: 18 residues. V lost 8 bases and J lost 0, with 23 bases in between. The CDR3 nucleotides are TGTGCCAGCGGGGGGGCCGGGAGATACAGTAGCTCCTACAATGAGCAGTTCTTC. Translation: CASGGAGRYSSSYNEQFF.

A few counts support this clone. The DNA of the CDR3 is TGTGCCAGCAGCTCTGGGGGAGGTAATGAAAAACTGTTTTTT. Translating gives CASSSGGGNEKLFF. The J gene is TRBJ1-4, the V gene TRBV7-9; weak D call: TRBD1 (5 bases). The V gene lost 4 bases and the J gene lost 4 bases, with 10 bases spanning the gap. The CDR3 loop spans 14 amino acids. Germline loops: CDR1 SEHNR, CDR2 FQNEAQ (reference sequence).

V is TRBV30 and J is TRBJ2-7, with a weak D call TRBD1 (6 bases). V lost 2 bases and J 0 bases, leaving 14 bases between the germline ends. The length of the CDR3 is 15 residues. Looked up from germline, CDR1 is GTSNPN and CDR2 is SVGIG (reference sequence). CDR3 DNA: TGTGCCTGGAGTAAGGACACAGGGTACTCCTACGAGCAGTACTTC. Translating it yields CAWSKDTGYSYEQYF.

J is TRBJ1-1 and V is TRBV29-1; 12 bases are a match to TRBD1. This CDR3 spans 15 amino acids. J was trimmed by 3 bases and V by 7 bases; bases with no gene match: 9. Germline lookup yields CDR1 SQVTM and CDR2 ANQGSEA. DNA for the CDR3: TGCAGCGGCAGGGACAGGGGGCTTCTATACACTGAAGCTTTCTTT. This encodes CSGRDRGLLYTEAFF. Using reference TRBV29-1 and TRBJ1-1 for the parts outside the CDR3, the full variable domain is SAVISQKPSRDICQRGTSLTIQCQVDSQVTMMFWYRQQPGQSLTLIATANQGSEATYESGFVIDKFPISRPNLTFSTLTVSNMSPEDSSIYLCSGRDRGLLYTEAFFGQGTRLTVV.